This entry concerns a single TCR beta chain. This record comes from a study of blood T cell repertoires in COVID-19. The table came from immunoSEQ multiplex PCR; TCRdb's copy has only in-frame clones and leaves some out. The sample lists under 150,000 clones; approximately 79% were seen once. The CDR3 contains 14 residues. Germline trimming cut 5 bases from V and 9 bases from J; bases unmatched to any gene: 6. Germline values: CDR1 MNHEY, CDR2 SMNVEV (reference sequence). The sample comprised peripheral blood. The source of this sequence is a man aged 60-69 years with acute or convalescent COVID-19. J is TRBJ1-6 and V is TRBV27; TRBD1 agrees at 8 bases. CDR3 in amino acids: CASSGGQVVSPLHF. In DNA form, the CDR3 reads TGTGCCAGCAGTGGGGGACAGGTAGTTTCACCCCTCCACTTT.